What follows are 4 T cell receptor beta chains derived from one specimen sequenced in a study of T cell responses to AZD1222 COVID-19 vaccine. The assay was immunoSEQ multiplex PCR, and TCRdb's table has in-frame clones only and misses some. The profile covers tens of thousands of clones, with 80% to 90% appearing a single time and 5.5% to 7% taken by the ten largest. The sample consisted of peripheral blood, taken 28 days after the second AZD1222 dose. The receptor source for this set is an adult who received the AZD1222 COVID-19 vaccine.

The chain joins TRBV9 to TRBJ1-6, with D hard to call. There are 15 residues in the CDR3. V was cut by 0 bases and J by 7 bases, with 11 bases left in between. Germline CDR1 SGDLS, CDR2 YYNGEE. The CDR3 sequence is CASSVDPRRNSPLHF. For the CDR3, the DNA is TGTGCCAGCAGCGTAGACCCACGGCGGAATTCACCCCTCCACTTT.

This clone was detected once. The rearrangement uses TRBV10-3 and TRBJ2-2; D is possibly TRBD1 or TRBD2 (5 bases each). The CDR3 extends over 14 amino acids. Trimming took off 3 bases at V and 6 bases at J, with 11 bases between the two ends. Germline CDR1 is ENHRY and CDR2 is SYGVKD. In DNA, the CDR3 is TGTGCCATCAGTGAACAGGTGGGGGCCGGGGAGCTGTTTTTT. As protein: CAISEQVGAGELFF.

J is TRBJ2-7 and V is TRBV19; D gene uncertain. There are 12 residues in the CDR3. CDR1 and CDR2 from the germline V gene are LNHDA and SQIVND (reference sequence). Trimming took 6 bases from V and 0 from J, leaving 6 bases between them. The CDR3 reads CASSSSSYEQYF. In DNA form, the CDR3 reads TGTGCCAGTAGCTCGAGCTCCTACGAGCAGTACTTC.

This chain connects TRBV7-8 to TRBJ1-5, with D hard to call. The germline CDR1 and CDR2 sequences are SGHVS and FQNEAQ. The CDR3 covers 13 residues. V lost 3 bases, J lost 4 bases, and 7 bases lay in between. CDR3 nucleotides: TGTGCCAGCAGCTTTTATATAAATCAGCCCCAGCATTTT. Its protein product is CASSFYINQPQHF.